Following are 26 T cell receptor beta chains from one sample sequenced in a study of blood T cell repertoires in COVID-19. Sequenced by immunoSEQ multiplex PCR; TCRdb stores in-frame clones only, minus some. This sample has about 130,000 clones, with approximately 84% found just once. The sequenced sample consisted of peripheral blood. These receptors were obtained from a woman aged 30 to 39 who had recovered from COVID-19.

The chain employs TRBV7-2 and TRBJ2-2, with TRBD2 identical over 13 bases. The junction had 6 bases not matched to a gene; V was cut back by 5 bases and J by 6 bases. This CDR3 region has 16 residues. CDR1 and CDR2 (germline): SGHTA, FQGNSA. The CDR3 sequence is CASSPTSGRKAGELFF. As DNA, the CDR3 is TGTGCCAGCAGCCCGACTAGCGGGAGGAAGGCCGGGGAGCTGTTTTTT.

The chain has TRBV30 and TRBJ1-2; possibly TRBD1 for D (5 bases). This CDR3 is 14 amino acids long. Trimming took 3 bases from V and 5 from J, leaving 16 bases between them. Germline assignment: CDR1 GTSNPN and CDR2 SVGIG (reference sequence). CDR3 sequence reads: CAWSAGGSGYGYTF. CDR3 coding DNA: TGTGCCTGGAGCGCCGGGGGGTCGGGGTATGGCTACACCTTC.

On this clone itself: Distinct nucleotide sequences in the sample also encode this CDR3. The CDR3 sequence is CASSWDRNTEAFF. Here the CDR3 DNA reads TGTGCCAGCAGTTGGGACAGGAACACTGAAGCTTTCTTT. The chain employs TRBV7-9 and TRBJ1-1; 7 bases fit TRBD1. Germline V CDR1 and CDR2: SEHNR, FQNEAQ (reference sequence). The length of the CDR3 is 13 residues. Unmatched junction bases numbered 2, after V lost 6 bases and J lost 1 base.

This clone was seen just once. This chain uses TRBV5-1 with TRBJ1-6, with 7 bases lining up with TRBD1. There are 16 residues in the CDR3. CDR1 and CDR2 from the germline V gene are SGHRS and YFSETQ. The V segment lost 4 bases and the J segment 1 base; nucleotides outside the gene matches: 5. The DNA for the CDR3 is TGCGCCAGCAGCCCTACGACAGGGTCCTATAATTCACCCCTCCACTTT. This encodes CASSPTTGSYNSPLHF.

V usage is TRBV11-2 and J usage is TRBJ1-2, with 7 bases lining up with TRBD1. Germline CDR1 reads SGHAT; CDR2 reads FQNNGV. V was pared by 2 bases and J by 2 bases, with 8 bases of the junction left unmatched. This CDR3 is 16 amino acids long. The CDR3 nucleotides read TGTGCCAGCAGCTTATCAACAGGGGCGCGGAACTATGGCTACACCTTC. This sequence encodes CASSLSTGARNYGYTF. The whole variable domain, filled in from reference TRBV11-2 and TRBJ1-2, reads EAGVAQSPRYKIIEKRQSVAFWCNPISGHATLYWYQQILGQGPKLLIQFQNNGVVDDSQLPKDRFSAERLKGVDSTLKIQPAKLEDSAVYLCASSLSTGARNYGYTFGSGTRLTVV.

This clone was counted a single time. This rearrangement joins TRBV5-4 to TRBJ2-1; the D gene is possibly TRBD1 (6 bases). Germline V gene sequence: CDR1 SGHNT, CDR2 YYREEE (reference sequence). CDR3 length equals 15 residues. V lost 4 bases and J lost 8, with 19 bases in between. The DNA for the CDR3 is TGTGCCAGCAGCCGGGACCCGAGCAAGGGGGATGAGCAGTTCTTC. Translated, it gives CASSRDPSKGDEQFF.

V usage is TRBV13 and J usage is TRBJ2-7; 12 bases align to TRBD2. Germline values: CDR1 PRHDT, CDR2 FYEKMQ (reference sequence). The CDR3 is 17 amino acids. Trimming at V came to 4 bases and at J to 6 bases, leaving 13 bases not matched to a gene. CDR3 sequence (DNA): TGTGCCAGCAGCTCCGACCGCCGACTAGCGGGAGCGGGCGAGCAGTACTTC. It is translated as CASSSDRRLAGAGEQYF.

The chain has TRBV10-2 and TRBJ2-7; TRBD2 matches 9 bases. V trimming: 7 bases; J trimming: 2 bases; junction bases outside the gene matches: 12. Germline V gene lookup returns CDR1 WSHSY and CDR2 SAAADI. CDR3 size: 16 residues. The CDR3 reads CASTNRASGNAYEQYF. In DNA form, the CDR3 reads TGCGCCAGCACTAACAGGGCTAGCGGGAACGCCTACGAGCAGTACTTC.

V and J are TRBV6-6 and TRBJ1-6; D gene ambiguous. The V end lost 2 bases, the J end lost 5 bases, and 4 bases lay between the germline ends. CDR3 length: 13 residues. Germline lookup yields CDR1 MNHNY and CDR2 SVGAGI (reference sequence). The chain's CDR3 is CASSYGHNSPLHF. CDR3 sequence (DNA): TGTGCCAGCAGTTACGGCCATAATTCACCCCTCCACTTT.

This clone was seen a handful of times. V is TRBV11-2 and J is TRBJ2-7; maybe TRBD1 (5 bases). Germline CDR1 and CDR2: SGHAT and FQNNGV. There are 14 residues in the CDR3. The V end lost 4 bases, the J end lost 5 bases, and 15 bases lay between the germline ends. CDR3 region: CASSYFPGIHEQYF. CDR3 in DNA: TGTGCCAGCAGCTACTTTCCAGGGATCCACGAGCAGTACTTC.

The chain uses TRBV5-1 and TRBJ2-3, with 7 bases aligning to TRBD2. CDR1 and CDR2 from the germline V gene are SGHRS and YFSETQ. V lost 0 bases, J lost 2 bases, and 6 bases stayed unmatched. There are 16 residues in the CDR3. CDR3 sequence reads: CASSLAQRGYTDTQYF. As DNA, the CDR3 is TGCGCCAGCAGCTTGGCCCAGCGGGGATACACAGATACGCAGTATTTT.

The chain links TRBV18 to TRBJ2-3, with 11 bases matching TRBD2. Per the germline V gene, CDR1 is KGHSH and CDR2 is LQKENI. V trimming: 3 bases; J trimming: 2 bases; junction bases outside the gene matches: 1. This CDR3 contains 15 residues. The CDR3 nucleotides read TGTGCCAGCTCACCTAGCGGGGGGGACACAGATACGCAGTATTTT. It is translated as CASSPSGGDTDTQYF.

The chain carries TRBV7-3 and TRBJ2-7, with TRBD2 identical over 12 bases. From germline, CDR1 is SGHTA and CDR2 FQGTGA. This CDR3 has 16 residues. Losses at the gene ends were 5 bases for V and 4 bases for J; bases not matched to a gene: 9. CDR3 nucleotide sequence: TGTGCCAGCAGCCCTGTGACTAGCGGGAGATCTTACGAGCAGTACTTC. The encoded protein is CASSPVTSGRSYEQYF.

The CDR3 DNA follows: TGCGCCAGCAGCTTGGCGGGACAGAGTTGGGAAAAACTGTTTTTT. It codes for CASSLAGQSWEKLFF. This sequence joins TRBV5-1 and TRBJ1-4; TRBD1 agrees at 7 bases. Germline V gene lookup returns CDR1 SGHRS and CDR2 YFSETQ. Unmatched junction bases numbered 7, after V lost 0 bases and J lost 8 bases. The CDR3 spans 15 residues. Combining the CDR3 with reference TRBV5-1 and TRBJ1-4 gives the whole variable domain KAGVTQTPRYLIKTRGQQVTLSCSPISGHRSVSWYQQTPGQGLQFLFEYFSETQRNKGNFPGRFSGRQFSNSRSEMNVSTLELGDSALYLCASSLAGQSWEKLFFGSGTQLSVL.

A single count supports this clone. J is TRBJ2-1 and V is TRBV27, with TRBD2 matching over 11 bases. CDR1 MNHEY and CDR2 SMNVEV come from the germline V gene (reference sequence). V gave up 8 bases and J gave up 9 bases; unmatched junction bases: 12. This CDR3 contains 15 residues. The CDR3 protein is CASWLAGGVRGEQFF. For the CDR3, the DNA is TGTGCCAGCTGGCTAGCGGGAGGTGTGAGAGGTGAGCAGTTCTTC.

The chain recombines TRBV28 with TRBJ1-5; tentatively, D is TRBD1 (6 bases). Trimming removed 5 bases at V and 3 bases at J, with 17 bases between. The CDR3 is 16 amino acids. Germline CDR1 is MDHEN and CDR2 is SYDVKM. The CDR3 bases are TGTGCCAGCAGTGGGCAGGGGAAGAGTTACAATCAGCCCCAGCATTTT. It encodes CASSGQGKSYNQPQHF.

The rearrangement links TRBV2 to TRBJ2-1; tentative D call: TRBD2 (6 bases). The germline gives CDR1 SNHLY, CDR2 FYNNEI. The CDR3 totals 13 residues. V was shortened by 10 bases and J by 6 bases, with 16 bases between the two germline ends. The chain's CDR3 is CATAGLVFNEQFF. The CDR3 DNA sequence: TGTGCCACCGCGGGACTGGTCTTCAATGAGCAGTTCTTC.

The chain carries TRBV7-3 and TRBJ2-4; a weak D match, TRBD1 (6 bases). Trimming cost V 5 bases and J 9 bases, with 17 bases left between them. This CDR3 spans 14 amino acids. Germline CDR1 and CDR2: SGHTA and FQGTGA. The CDR3 DNA follows: TGTGCCAGCAGCCTCTCCGACAGGTACTCCATTCAGTACTTC. This translates into CASSLSDRYSIQYF.

V gene TRBV4-1 combines with J gene TRBJ2-1; D is undetermined. CDR3 size: 14 residues. V was pared by 1 base and J by 9 bases, with 13 bases between. Germline assignment: CDR1 MGHRA and CDR2 YSYEKL. CDR3 in DNA: TGCGCCAGCAGCCAAGTTCCGAGCGAGGTTGAGCAGTTCTTC. This encodes CASSQVPSEVEQFF.

The chain employs TRBV6-6 and TRBJ1-2; D is unclear. Deletions cut 6 bases from V and 2 bases from J, with 16 bases between. The CDR3 is made up of 15 amino acids. Looked up from germline, CDR1 is MNHNY and CDR2 is SVGAGI (reference sequence). The CDR3 spells CASRHAEGGNYGYTF. CDR3 coding DNA: TGTGCCAGCAGACACGCCGAGGGAGGGAACTATGGCTACACCTTC.

This chain links TRBV12-3 or TRBV12-4 with TRBJ2-5; weak D call: TRBD2 (5 bases). This CDR3 is 12 amino acids long. V was clipped by 7 bases and J by 4 bases, with 10 bases between them. The CDR3 DNA follows: TGTGCCAGCACCCCCGGAGGAGAGACCCAGTACTTC. Protein product: CASTPGGETQYF.

The chain combines TRBV6-5 with TRBJ2-5; 7 bases line up with TRBD2. V trimming: 6 bases; J trimming: 6 bases; junction bases outside the gene matches: 7. CDR1 and CDR2 (germline): MNHEY, SVGAGI. The CDR3 spans 13 residues. CDR3 sequence reads: CASSPGGGKTQYF. The CDR3, as DNA: TGTGCCAGCAGCCCGGGGGGTGGAAAGACCCAGTACTTC.

Only a few counts were recorded for this clone. This rearrangement joins TRBV3-1 (or the pseudogene TRBV3-2) to TRBJ1-5, with 8 bases lining up with TRBD1. Trimming removed 2 bases from V and 7 bases from J; junction bases left unmatched: 10. The germline CDR1 and CDR2 sequences are LGHDT and YNNKEL (reference sequence). CDR3 length: 16 residues. The CDR3 protein is CASSQIDRGRGQPQHF. The CDR3 DNA follows: TGTGCCAGCAGCCAAATTGACAGGGGAAGAGGACAGCCCCAGCATTTT.

Notes on this clone: The sample holds other DNA sequences that translate to the same CDR3. The chain joins TRBV12-3 or TRBV12-4 to TRBJ1-2; D perhaps matches TRBD1 (5 bases). Trimming shortened V by 1 base and J by 4 bases, and 7 bases separated the two germline ends. This CDR3 comprises 13 residues. The CDR3 nucleotides are TGTGCCAGCAGTTTAGGTCAGGGCTATGGCTACACCTTC. Protein product: CASSLGQGYGYTF.

This clone was picked up one time. The CDR3 sequence: CSVVPPGATEAFF. Written as DNA, the CDR3 is TGCAGCGTTGTGCCGCCAGGGGCCACTGAAGCTTTCTTT. The V call is TRBV29-1, the J call TRBJ1-1; D perhaps matches TRBD1 (6 bases). There are 13 residues in the CDR3. Germline CDR1 and CDR2: SQVTM and ANQGSEA. V gave up 4 bases and J gave up 4 bases, with 13 bases separating them.

The V call is TRBV19, the J call TRBJ1-1; D is uncertain. V gave up 2 bases and J gave up 11 bases, with 9 bases separating them. This CDR3 has 11 amino acids. Germline loops: CDR1 LNHDA, CDR2 SQIVND (reference sequence). The DNA of the CDR3 is TGTGCCAGTAGTATAAGGGAGTATGCTTTCTTT. It encodes CASSIREYAFF.